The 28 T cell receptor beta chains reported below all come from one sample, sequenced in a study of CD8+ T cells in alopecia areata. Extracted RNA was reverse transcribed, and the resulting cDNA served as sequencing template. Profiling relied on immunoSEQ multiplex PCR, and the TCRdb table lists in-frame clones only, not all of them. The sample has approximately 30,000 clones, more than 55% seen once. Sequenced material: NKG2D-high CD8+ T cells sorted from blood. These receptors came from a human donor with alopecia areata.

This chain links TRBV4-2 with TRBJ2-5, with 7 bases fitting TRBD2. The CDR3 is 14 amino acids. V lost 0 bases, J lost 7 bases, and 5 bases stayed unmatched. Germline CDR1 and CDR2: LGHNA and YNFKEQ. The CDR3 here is CASSQEVWGGTQYF. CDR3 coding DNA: TGTGCCAGCAGCCAAGAGGTCTGGGGGGGGACCCAGTACTTC.

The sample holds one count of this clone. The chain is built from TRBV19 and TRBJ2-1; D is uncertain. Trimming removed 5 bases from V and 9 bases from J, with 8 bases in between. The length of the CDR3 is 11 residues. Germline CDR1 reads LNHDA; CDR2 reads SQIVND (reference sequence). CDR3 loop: CASSGGSEQFF. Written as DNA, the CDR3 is TGTGCCAGTAGTGGTGGATCTGAGCAGTTCTTC.

The CDR3 region is CASSGSGGPRGEQFF. CDR3 coding DNA: TGTGCCAGCAGTGGTTCGGGAGGGCCTCGGGGTGAGCAGTTCTTC. This sequence joins TRBV6-1 and TRBJ2-1, with 8 bases lining up with TRBD2. The germline CDR1 and CDR2 sequences are MNHNS and SASEGT. The trim removed 4 bases at V and 9 bases at J, leaving 11 bases unmatched. This CDR3 spans 15 amino acids.

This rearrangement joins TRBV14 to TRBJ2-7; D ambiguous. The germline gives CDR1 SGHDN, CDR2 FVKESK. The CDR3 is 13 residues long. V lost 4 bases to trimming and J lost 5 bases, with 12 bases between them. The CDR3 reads CASSRVNRDEQYF. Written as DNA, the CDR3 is TGTGCCAGCAGCCGCGTAAACAGAGACGAGCAGTACTTC.

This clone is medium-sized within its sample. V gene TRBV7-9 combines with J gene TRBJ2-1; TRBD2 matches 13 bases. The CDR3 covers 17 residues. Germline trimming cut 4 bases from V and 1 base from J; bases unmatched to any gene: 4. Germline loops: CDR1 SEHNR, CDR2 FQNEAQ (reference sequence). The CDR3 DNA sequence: TGTGCCAGCAGCTCAGGACTAGCGGGAGCGTCCTACAATGAGCAGTTCTTC. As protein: CASSSGLAGASYNEQFF.

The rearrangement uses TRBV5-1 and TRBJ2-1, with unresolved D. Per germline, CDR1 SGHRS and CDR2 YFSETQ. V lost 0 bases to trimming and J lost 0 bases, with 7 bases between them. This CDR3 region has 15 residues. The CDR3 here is CASSLGLSSYNEQFF. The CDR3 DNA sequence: TGCGCCAGCAGCTTGGGCCTAAGCTCCTACAATGAGCAGTTCTTC. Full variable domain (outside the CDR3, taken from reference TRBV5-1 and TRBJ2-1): KAGVTQTPRYLIKTRGQQVTLSCSPISGHRSVSWYQQTPGQGLQFLFEYFSETQRNKGNFPGRFSGRQFSNSRSEMNVSTLELGDSALYLCASSLGLSSYNEQFFGPGTRLTVL.

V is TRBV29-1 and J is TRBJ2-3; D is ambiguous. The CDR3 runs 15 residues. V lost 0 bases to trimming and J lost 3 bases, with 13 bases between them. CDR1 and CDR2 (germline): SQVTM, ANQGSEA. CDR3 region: CSVEDHRRITDTQYF. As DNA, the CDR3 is TGCAGCGTTGAAGATCACCGTCGGATTACAGATACGCAGTATTTT.

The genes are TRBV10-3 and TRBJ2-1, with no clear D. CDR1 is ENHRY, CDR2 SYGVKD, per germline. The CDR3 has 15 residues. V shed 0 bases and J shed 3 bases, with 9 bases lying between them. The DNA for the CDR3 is TGTGCCATCAGTGAGTCGGGTGCCAACTACAATGAGCAGTTCTTC. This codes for CAISESGANYNEQFF.

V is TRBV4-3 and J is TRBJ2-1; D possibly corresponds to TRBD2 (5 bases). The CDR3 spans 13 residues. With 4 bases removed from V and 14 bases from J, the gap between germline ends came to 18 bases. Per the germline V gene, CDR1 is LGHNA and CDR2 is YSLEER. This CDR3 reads CASSPDLGGYEFF. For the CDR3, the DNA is TGCGCCAGCAGCCCAGATCTGGGCGGGTACGAGTTCTTC.

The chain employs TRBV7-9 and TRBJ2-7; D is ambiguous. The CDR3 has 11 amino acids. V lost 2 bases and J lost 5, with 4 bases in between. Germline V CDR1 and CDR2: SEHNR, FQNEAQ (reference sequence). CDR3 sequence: CASSLTNEQYF. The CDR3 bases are TGTGCCAGCAGCTTAACGAACGAGCAGTACTTC.

CDR3 region: CASRFAGAYEQYF. Written as DNA, the CDR3 is TGTGCCAGCAGATTTGCGGGGGCCTACGAGCAGTACTTC. This rearrangement joins TRBV28 to TRBJ2-7; 7 bases fit TRBD2. This CDR3 is built from 13 residues. The ends lost 6 bases at V and 2 bases at J; junction bases unmatched: 4. Per germline, CDR1 MDHEN and CDR2 SYDVKM.

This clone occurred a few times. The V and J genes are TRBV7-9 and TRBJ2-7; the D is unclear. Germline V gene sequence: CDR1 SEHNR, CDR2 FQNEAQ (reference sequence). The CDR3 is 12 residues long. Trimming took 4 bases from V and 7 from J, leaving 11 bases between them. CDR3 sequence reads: CASSYSDLEQYF. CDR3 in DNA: TGTGCCAGCAGCTACAGTGACCTGGAGCAGTACTTC.

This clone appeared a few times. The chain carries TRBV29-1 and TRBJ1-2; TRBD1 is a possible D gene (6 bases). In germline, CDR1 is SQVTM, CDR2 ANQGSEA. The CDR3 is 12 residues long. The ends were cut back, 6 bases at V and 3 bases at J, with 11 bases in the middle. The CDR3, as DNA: TGCAGCGTACAGGGATCGGACTATGGCTACACCTTC. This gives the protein CSVQGSDYGYTF.

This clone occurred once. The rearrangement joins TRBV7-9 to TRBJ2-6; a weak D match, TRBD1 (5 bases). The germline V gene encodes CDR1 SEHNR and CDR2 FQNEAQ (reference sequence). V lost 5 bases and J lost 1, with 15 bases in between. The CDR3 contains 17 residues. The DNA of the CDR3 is TGTGCCAGCAGCCCTGTGGCAGGGCGGTCTGGGGCCAACGTCCTGACTTTC. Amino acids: CASSPVAGRSGANVLTF.

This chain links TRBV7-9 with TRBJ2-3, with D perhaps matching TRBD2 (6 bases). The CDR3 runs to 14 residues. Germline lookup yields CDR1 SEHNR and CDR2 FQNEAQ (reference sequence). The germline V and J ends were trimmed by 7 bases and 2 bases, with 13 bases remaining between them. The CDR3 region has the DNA TGTGCCAGCAATTCTCGGGGGACCACAGATACGCAGTATTTT. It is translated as CASNSRGTTDTQYF. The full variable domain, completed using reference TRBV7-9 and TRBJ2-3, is DTGVSQNPRHKITKRGQNVTFRCDPISEHNRLYWYRQTLGQGPEFLTYFQNEAQLEKSRLLSDRFSAERPKGSFSTLEIQRTEQGDSAMYLCASNSRGTTDTQYFGPGTRLTVL.

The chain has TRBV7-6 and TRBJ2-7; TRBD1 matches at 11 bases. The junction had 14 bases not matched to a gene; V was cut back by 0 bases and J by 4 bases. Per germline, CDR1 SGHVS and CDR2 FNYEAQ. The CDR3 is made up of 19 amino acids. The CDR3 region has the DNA TGTGCCAGCAGCTTAGCCCCGAGCGGCCCCGGGACAGGGGGGTACGAGCAGTACTTC. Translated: CASSLAPSGPGTGGYEQYF.

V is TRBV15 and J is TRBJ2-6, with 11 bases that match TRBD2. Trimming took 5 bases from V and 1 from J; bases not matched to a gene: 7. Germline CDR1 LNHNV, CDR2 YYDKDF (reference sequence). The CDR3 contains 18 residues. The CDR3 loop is CATSRRTSGPSGANVLTF. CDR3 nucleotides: TGTGCCACCAGCCGCCGGACTAGCGGGCCTTCTGGGGCCAACGTCCTGACTTTC.

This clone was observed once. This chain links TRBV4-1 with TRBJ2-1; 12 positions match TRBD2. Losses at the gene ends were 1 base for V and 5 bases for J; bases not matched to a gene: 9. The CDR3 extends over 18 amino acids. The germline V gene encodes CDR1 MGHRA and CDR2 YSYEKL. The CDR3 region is CASSQGLTSGSPDNEQFF. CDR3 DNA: TGCGCCAGCAGCCAAGGTCTGACTAGCGGGAGTCCCGACAATGAGCAGTTCTTC.

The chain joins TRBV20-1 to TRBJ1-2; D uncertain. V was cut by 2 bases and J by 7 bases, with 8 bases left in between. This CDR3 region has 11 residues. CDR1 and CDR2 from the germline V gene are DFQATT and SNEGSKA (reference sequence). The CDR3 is CSARWLTGYTF. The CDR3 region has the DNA TGCAGTGCTAGATGGCTTACTGGCTACACCTTC.

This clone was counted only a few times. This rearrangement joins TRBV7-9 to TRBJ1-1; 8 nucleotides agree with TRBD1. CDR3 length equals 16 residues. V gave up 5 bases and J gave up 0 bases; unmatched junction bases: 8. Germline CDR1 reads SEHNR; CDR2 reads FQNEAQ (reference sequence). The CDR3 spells CASSTGAGGLNTEAFF. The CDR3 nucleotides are TGTGCCAGCAGCACCGGGGCAGGGGGCCTGAACACTGAAGCTTTCTTT.

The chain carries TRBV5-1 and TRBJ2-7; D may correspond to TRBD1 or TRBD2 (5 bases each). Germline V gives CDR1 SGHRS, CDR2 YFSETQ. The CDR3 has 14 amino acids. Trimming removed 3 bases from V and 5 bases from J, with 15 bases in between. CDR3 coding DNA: TGCGCCAGCAGCTCAAGGGACGGAGGCCACGAGCAGTACTTC. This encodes CASSSRDGGHEQYF.

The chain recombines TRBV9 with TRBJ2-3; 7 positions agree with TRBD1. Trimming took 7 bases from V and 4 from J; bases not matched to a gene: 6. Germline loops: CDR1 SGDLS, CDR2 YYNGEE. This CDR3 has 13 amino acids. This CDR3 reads CASDRDRPDTQYF. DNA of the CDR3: TGTGCCAGCGATAGGGACAGACCAGATACGCAGTATTTT. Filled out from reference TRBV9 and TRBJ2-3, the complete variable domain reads DSGVTQTPKHLITATGQRVTLRCSPRSGDLSVYWYQQSLDQGLQFLIQYYNGEERAKGNILERFSAQQFPDLHSELNLSSLELGDSALYFCASDRDRPDTQYFGPGTRLTVL.

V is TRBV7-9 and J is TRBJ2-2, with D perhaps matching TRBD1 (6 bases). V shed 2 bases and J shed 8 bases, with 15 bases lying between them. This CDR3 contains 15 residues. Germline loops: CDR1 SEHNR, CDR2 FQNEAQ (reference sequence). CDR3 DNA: TGTGCCAGCAGCTTATCGCCAGGGGCGGTGGGGGAGCTGTTTTTT. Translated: CASSLSPGAVGELFF.

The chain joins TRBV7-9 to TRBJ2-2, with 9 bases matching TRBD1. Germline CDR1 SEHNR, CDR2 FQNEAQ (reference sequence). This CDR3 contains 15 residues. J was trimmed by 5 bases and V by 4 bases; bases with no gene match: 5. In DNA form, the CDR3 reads TGTGCCAGCAGCTCCGGGACAGGGATGACCGGGGAGCTGTTTTTT. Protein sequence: CASSSGTGMTGELFF.

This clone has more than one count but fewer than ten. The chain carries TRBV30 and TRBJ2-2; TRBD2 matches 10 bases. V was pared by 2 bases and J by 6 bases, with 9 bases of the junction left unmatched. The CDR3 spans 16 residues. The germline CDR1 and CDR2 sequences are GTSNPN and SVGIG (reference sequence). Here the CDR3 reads CAWSLPSGSYSGELFF. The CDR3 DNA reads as TGTGCCTGGAGTTTGCCTAGCGGGAGCTATTCCGGGGAGCTGTTTTTT.

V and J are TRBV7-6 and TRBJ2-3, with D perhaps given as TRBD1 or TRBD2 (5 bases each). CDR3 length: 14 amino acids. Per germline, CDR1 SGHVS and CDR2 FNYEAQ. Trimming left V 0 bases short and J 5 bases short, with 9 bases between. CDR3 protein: CASSLAGGGDTQYF. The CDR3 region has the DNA TGTGCCAGCAGCTTAGCAGGTGGGGGAGATACGCAGTATTTT.

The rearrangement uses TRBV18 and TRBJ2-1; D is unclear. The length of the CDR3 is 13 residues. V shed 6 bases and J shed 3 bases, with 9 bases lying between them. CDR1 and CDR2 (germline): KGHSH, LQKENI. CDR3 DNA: TGTGCCAGCTCCCAGGCCAGCTACAATGAGCAGTTCTTC. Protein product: CASSQASYNEQFF.

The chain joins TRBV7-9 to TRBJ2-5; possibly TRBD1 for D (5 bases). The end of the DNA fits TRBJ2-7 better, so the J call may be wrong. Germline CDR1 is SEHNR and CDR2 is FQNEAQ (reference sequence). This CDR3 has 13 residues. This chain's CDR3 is CASTPSGSYEQYF. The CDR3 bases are TGTGCCAGCACCCCGTCAGGGTCCTACGAGCAGTACTTC.